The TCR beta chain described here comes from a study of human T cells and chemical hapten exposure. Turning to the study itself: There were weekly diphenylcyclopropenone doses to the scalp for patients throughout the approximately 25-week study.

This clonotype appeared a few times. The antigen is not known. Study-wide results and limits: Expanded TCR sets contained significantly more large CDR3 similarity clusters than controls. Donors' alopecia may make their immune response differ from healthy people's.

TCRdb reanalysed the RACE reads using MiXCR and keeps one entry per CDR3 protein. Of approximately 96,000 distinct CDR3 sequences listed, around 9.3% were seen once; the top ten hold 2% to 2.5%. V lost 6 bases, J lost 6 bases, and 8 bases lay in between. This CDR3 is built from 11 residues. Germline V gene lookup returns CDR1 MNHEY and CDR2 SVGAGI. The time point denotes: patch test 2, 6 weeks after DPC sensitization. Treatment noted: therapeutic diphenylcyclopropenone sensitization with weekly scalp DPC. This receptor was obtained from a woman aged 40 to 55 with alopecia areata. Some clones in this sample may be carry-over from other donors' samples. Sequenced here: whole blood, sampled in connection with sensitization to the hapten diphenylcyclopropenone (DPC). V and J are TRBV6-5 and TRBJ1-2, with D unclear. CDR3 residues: CASRVGHGYTF. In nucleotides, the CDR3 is TGTGCCAGCAGAGTAGGGCATGGCTACACCTTC.